Presented here are 17 T cell receptor beta chains from one specimen sequenced in a study of cytomegalovirus exposure and HLA in healthy donors. Researchers ran the PCR with 60 Vbeta and 13 Jbeta primers. The table came from immunoSEQ multiplex PCR; TCRdb's copy has only in-frame clones and leaves some out. The table records about 140,000 clones, 75% to 80% of them present only once. What was sequenced was PBMCs. The receptors here all came from a man aged 30 to 39 in good health and CMV-seronegative.

This rearrangement joins TRBV6-1 to TRBJ2-1; D is perhaps TRBD1 (6 bases). Germline CDR1 and CDR2: MNHNS and SASEGT. The CDR3 sequence is 13 residues long. Trimming took 6 bases from V and 9 from J, leaving 15 bases between them. Here the CDR3 reads CASSPRTVSEQFF. CDR3 bases: TGTGCCAGCAGCCCTAGGACAGTTAGTGAGCAGTTCTTC.

V usage is TRBV11-1 and J usage is TRBJ2-5; TRBD2 matches 10 bases. The CDR3 extends over 14 amino acids. Germline V gene sequence: CDR1 SGHAT, CDR2 FQDESV (reference sequence). J was trimmed by 5 bases and V by 3 bases; bases with no gene match: 3. CDR3 in DNA: TGTGCCAGCAGCTTCCGGACTAGCGGCGAGACCCAGTACTTC. The encoded protein is CASSFRTSGETQYF.

The CDR3 DNA reads as TGTGCCAGCAAAACCGGGACTAGTGCCGGGGAGACCCAGTACTTC. It translates to CASKTGTSAGETQYF. J is TRBJ2-5 and V is TRBV6-6, with 8 bases matching TRBD2. V shed 7 bases and J 5 bases; nucleotides not matched to a gene: 12. This CDR3 comprises 15 residues. CDR1 and CDR2 from the germline V gene are MNHNY and SVGAGI (reference sequence).

The chain combines TRBV10-2 with TRBJ1-1; 9 nucleotides line up with TRBD1. This CDR3 contains 14 residues. The junction had 3 bases not matched to a gene; V was cut back by 6 bases and J by 1 base. CDR1 is WSHSY, CDR2 SAAADI, per germline. The CDR3: CASRPGQGNTEAFF. In nucleotides, the CDR3 is TGCGCCAGCAGACCGGGACAGGGGAACACTGAAGCTTTCTTT.

This clone was counted a single time. The genes are TRBV12-5 and TRBJ1-2, with D possibly TRBD1 on 6 matching bases. The CDR3 totals 13 residues. The V gene lost 3 bases and the J gene lost 4 bases, with 9 bases spanning the gap. Germline V gives CDR1 LGHNT, CDR2 FRNRAP. The DNA of the CDR3 is TGTGCTAGTGGTTTTACAGGGACCTATGGCTACACCTTC. Protein sequence: CASGFTGTYGYTF.

The genes are TRBV7-9 and TRBJ1-1; 9 bases fit TRBD1. The CDR3 is 13 residues long. V gave up 1 base and J gave up 6 bases; unmatched junction bases: 0. Per germline, CDR1 SEHNR and CDR2 FQNEAQ (reference sequence). This CDR3 reads CASSLGTGAEAFF. CDR3 nucleotides: TGTGCCAGCAGCTTAGGGACAGGGGCTGAAGCTTTCTTT.

There are a few counts of this clone. This chain uses TRBV4-1 with TRBJ1-2; 8 bases align to TRBD1. The CDR3 covers 16 residues. V was clipped by 2 bases and J by 7 bases; unmatched bases: 12. In germline, CDR1 is MGHRA, CDR2 YSYEKL. CDR3 protein: CASSQLPAGQVSGYTF. CDR3 nucleotide sequence: TGCGCCAGCAGCCAATTGCCAGCGGGACAGGTCTCTGGCTACACCTTC.

The chain uses TRBV10-3 and TRBJ1-3; the match to TRBD1 covers 7 bases. CDR1 is ENHRY, CDR2 SYGVKD, per germline. V lost 7 bases to trimming and J lost 4 bases; unmatched junction nucleotides: 7. There are 14 residues in the CDR3. The CDR3 protein is CAITPTGWGNTIYF. CDR3 nucleotide sequence: TGTGCCATCACCCCGACAGGGTGGGGAAACACCATATATTTT.

The chain joins TRBV9 to TRBJ2-1, with D maybe TRBD2 (6 bases). The CDR3 spans 15 residues. V was pared by 4 bases and J by 5 bases, with 16 bases between. CDR1 is SGDLS, CDR2 YYNGEE, per germline. The CDR3 coding sequence is TGTGCCAGCAGCCGCGGAGGGGATTATAACAATGAGCAGTTCTTC. Amino acids: CASSRGGDYNNEQFF.

This chain joins TRBV7-2 and TRBJ2-1; the D is unclear. Trimming cost V 1 base and J 0 bases, with 7 bases left between them. Germline-derived CDR1 and CDR2 are SGHTA and FQGNSA. This CDR3 contains 15 residues. The CDR3 nucleotides read TGTGCCAGCAGCTTAGGCGCCTTCTCCTACAATGAGCAGTTCTTC. Amino acid sequence: CASSLGAFSYNEQFF.

Regarding this clone: The sample contains more than one DNA sequence encoding this CDR3. The V and J genes are TRBV11-2 and TRBJ1-3; 8 bases map to TRBD1. CDR3 length: 14 amino acids. V gave up 5 bases and J gave up 2 bases; unmatched junction bases: 2. Germline loops: CDR1 SGHAT, CDR2 FQNNGV. CDR3 protein: CASSATGAGNTIYF. The CDR3 nucleotides read TGTGCCAGCAGCGCGACAGGGGCTGGAAACACCATATATTTT.

This chain connects TRBV5-1 to TRBJ1-2; tentative D call: TRBD1 (5 bases). Trimming took off 6 bases at V and 8 bases at J, with 14 bases between the two ends. Germline-derived CDR1 and CDR2 are SGHRS and YFSETQ. The length of the CDR3 is 12 residues. CDR3 in DNA: TGCGCCAGCAAAGTCGGGACTAACGGCTACACCTTC. It is translated as CASKVGTNGYTF. Full variable domain (missing parts from reference TRBV5-1 and TRBJ1-2): KAGVTQTPRYLIKTRGQQVTLSCSPISGHRSVSWYQQTPGQGLQFLFEYFSETQRNKGNFPGRFSGRQFSNSRSEMNVSTLELGDSALYLCASKVGTNGYTFGSGTRLTVV.

This clone was found a few times. This sequence joins TRBV6-6 and TRBJ2-5; a weak D match, TRBD1 (6 bases). V lost 2 bases and J 3 bases, leaving 7 bases between the germline ends. The CDR3 runs to 13 residues. Germline CDR1 reads MNHNY; CDR2 reads SVGAGI (reference sequence). The CDR3 loop is CASSYRTEETQYF. DNA for the CDR3: TGTGCCAGCAGTTACCGGACAGAAGAGACCCAGTACTTC.

DNA for the CDR3: TGTGCCAGCGGGACAGGGGTCAATCAGCCCCAGCATTTT. As protein: CASGTGVNQPQHF. The V gene is TRBV28, the J gene TRBJ1-5; 10 nucleotides align to TRBD1. CDR3 size: 13 residues. The V and J ends lost 8 bases and 3 bases, in that order; junction bases with no gene match: 1. The germline V gene encodes CDR1 MDHEN and CDR2 SYDVKM. The full variable domain, with the rest looked up from reference TRBV28 and TRBJ1-5, is DVKVTQSSRYLVKRTGEKVFLECVQDMDHENMFWYRQDPGLGLRLIYFSYDVKMKEKGDIPEGYSVSREKKERFSLILESASTNQTSMYLCASGTGVNQPQHFGDGTRLSIL.

Notes on this clone: The junction departs from the called germline gene at one end, perhaps through a read error. The chain carries TRBV27 and TRBJ1-5; 8 bases agree with TRBD1. Germline values: CDR1 MNHEY, CDR2 SMNVEV (reference sequence). This CDR3 is built from 14 residues. Here the CDR3 reads CAGSYRQGNQPQHF. Written as DNA, the CDR3 is TGTGCCGGCAGTTACAGACAGGGGAATCAGCCCCAGCATTTT.

The J gene is TRBJ1-5, the V gene TRBV29-1, with D maybe TRBD1 (6 bases). V gave up 4 bases and J gave up 1 base, with 8 bases separating them. Germline CDR1 is SQVTM and CDR2 is ANQGSEA. This CDR3 has 13 amino acids. The CDR3 is CSVARGSNQPQHF. In DNA, the CDR3 is TGCAGCGTTGCCAGGGGAAGCAATCAGCCCCAGCATTTT.

The chain combines TRBV4-2 with TRBJ2-7, with D tentatively TRBD1 (5 bases). V was shortened by 4 bases and J by 5 bases, with 12 bases between the two germline ends. Per germline, CDR1 LGHNA and CDR2 YNFKEQ. The CDR3 loop spans 13 amino acids. CDR3 protein: CASSPRQGDEQYF. The CDR3 nucleotides read TGTGCCAGCAGCCCCCGGCAGGGTGACGAGCAGTACTTC.